The 2 T cell receptor beta chains below were found in one sample sequenced in a study of cytomegalovirus exposure and HLA in healthy donors. PCR used 60 Vbeta primers and 13 Jbeta primers. Clones were sequenced by immunoSEQ multiplex PCR, and TCRdb holds only the in-frame ones, with some missing. The sample lists about 200,000 clones, around 85% occurring once. The sequencing input was PBMCs. These receptors all come from a girl aged 2 to 10 in good health and CMV-seronegative.

This clone appeared a few times. The V and J genes are TRBV6-5 and TRBJ1-1; D unclear. V was trimmed by 2 bases and J by 0 bases, leaving 7 bases between them. The length of the CDR3 is 14 residues. Germline V CDR1 and CDR2: MNHEY, SVGAGI. The DNA for the CDR3 is TGTGCCAGCAGTTACCGAGTGATGAACACTGAAGCTTTCTTT. Residues: CASSYRVMNTEAFF.

The CDR3 DNA reads TGTGCCAGCAGCGCACAGGGGGCCCCCTATGGCTACACCTTC. Translated, it gives CASSAQGAPYGYTF. The rearrangement uses TRBV21-1 and TRBJ1-2; the D call TRBD1 from the table was never checked on the DNA. TRBV21-1 is termed a pseudogene. The CDR3 totals 14 residues.